The clone carrying this T cell receptor beta chain was counted many times. From the RT-PCR reads, TCRdb called clonotypes with MiXCR, one entry per CDR3 protein. The sample has 200,000 to 250,000 distinct CDR3 sequences, around an eighth seen once. Germline V gives CDR1 LGHDT, CDR2 YNNKEL (reference sequence). V shed 4 bases and J shed 1 base, with 10 bases lying between them. The CDR3 has 14 residues. The data stem from a study of patients and donors after allogeneic stem cell transplantation. Material for sequencing was blood, either unsorted or a sorted T cell fraction (not recorded which). The V call is TRBV3-1, the J call TRBJ1-1; D ambiguous. This TCR was sampled from a human donor who was either an allogeneic HSCT recipient or a stem cell or donor lymphocyte infusion donor (not recorded which). It is not recorded whose cells these are; they may come from a transplant donor. CDR3 nucleotides: TGTGCCAGCAGCCCCATGCCGACGAACACTGAAGCTTTCTTT. It specifies CASSPMPTNTEAFF.